This T cell receptor beta chain was sequenced in a study of blood T cell repertoires in COVID-19 (dated by TCRdb to 2020 to 2021). Study-wide context: Samples covering the acute and convalescent phases of COVID-19 were provided by collaborators in the United States, Italy and Spain. The prospective study material was composed of cDNA or gDNA derived from T cells, B-cell-depleted T cells, or PBMCs. The dataset comprised deeply sampled blood TCRbeta repertoires from subjects exposed to, actively infected with, or recovered from COVID-19. The repertoires were released in a freely available public database intended as a resource for research on the immune response to SARS-CoV-2. The samples were drawn from the first 160 participants of the ongoing ImmuneRACE study and from roughly 1,300 subjects provided by 6 global collaborators. The sample metadata nearly always contained a de-identified subject ID, COVID-19 status, age in years and sex. Where available, HLA class I and class II types were taken from metadata supplied by the sample provider and were not determined by assay-based typing. The investigation overall reported the following: The quantity of clinical and demographic metadata differed by source and by participant and was supplied without curation.

Concerning this clone: Its antigen is currently not known. Base qualities were left out, and no much larger clone turns up one base away.

TCRbeta CDR3 regions were amplified from genomic DNA by means of the immunoSEQ Assay, a bias-controlled multiplex PCR. The study's own analysis went as follows. Within the assay, amplification of reference gene primers was used to estimate how many nucleated cells each sample contained. Sequence reads were collapsed and filtered to measure the absolute abundance of every unique TCRbeta CDR3 rearrangement. Productive Simpson clonality was computed per sample as the square root of Simpson's diversity index over productive rearrangements. Held by TCRdb, this immuneACCESS table contains in-frame sequences only and omits some clones. Under half of the omission traces to an unresolved V gene where checked; the cause of the rest is unknown. V, J and clone size derive from that table, while D and trimming were established from the DNA sequence. This sample lists 250,000 to 350,000 clones; 75% to 90% were detected once. The ten largest make up around 2.3% of the sample.

Enrolling through a virtual design, the prospective study's participants ranged in age from roughly 18 to 90 years and lived across 24 United States geographic areas. To assign participants to cohorts, the prospective study relied on clinical history that participants themselves reported in a screening survey and a study questionnaire. For ImmuneRACE Cohort 3, a participant was defined as recovered based on two consecutive negative NP/OP PCR tests, clearance by a healthcare professional, or resolution of symptoms. Mobile phlebotomists in the prospective study collected whole blood, serum and a nasopharyngeal or oropharyngeal swab from every participant. Prospective study participants could optionally give additional blood draws and questionnaires over an approximately 2-month period. Before DNA extraction, blood samples from the prospective study were shipped at room temperature or frozen. The CDR3 sequence holds 12 residues, the cysteine and phenylalanine included. This entry keeps only the CDR3 DNA: 36 bases, framed from base 1. Trimming costs V 5 bases and J 2 bases, and their ends lie 6 bases apart. The germline V gene (reference sequence) supplies CDR1 LGHDT and CDR2 YNNKEL.

The origin of this receptor is a woman aged 50 to 60 who had recovered from COVID-19. This receptor chain uses TRBV3-1 (or the pseudogene TRBV3-2) and TRBJ1-2, with no confident D gene call. Sequencing was performed on PBMCs or T cells enriched from blood (not recorded which). The nucleotide sequence is TGTGCCAGCAGCAATCTCAACTATGGCTACACCTTC. It is translated as CASSNLNYGYTF.